This entry is about one TCR beta chain. What it recognizes is unknown. The time point was: pre-sensitization, week 0. The treatment: therapeutic diphenylcyclopropenone sensitization with weekly scalp DPC. V was shortened by 0 bases and J by 3 bases, with 8 bases between the two germline ends. This CDR3 comprises 13 residues. Germline CDR1 and CDR2: SQVTM and ANQGSEA. TCRdb analysed the RACE reads with MiXCR anew, one entry per CDR3 protein. The sample contains over 300,000 distinct CDR3 sequences, 5.1% of which appear only once. This sample was included in a study of human T cells and chemical hapten exposure. The study, taken as a whole, reports: Patch test score rose with PT1 expanded TCR count, significant at thresholds 8, 16 and 32, not 4.

The receptor was derived from a woman in her forties or fifties with alopecia areata. Some clones in this sample may be carry-over from other donors' samples. This sequence joins TRBV29-1 and TRBJ1-2; D uncertain. The material was whole blood, obtained in connection with sensitization to the hapten diphenylcyclopropenone (DPC). This CDR3 is CSVEDGIDYGYTF. Written as DNA, the CDR3 is TGCAGCGTTGAAGACGGGATCGACTATGGCTACACCTTC.